This is a list of T cell receptor beta chains from one sample in a study of blood T cell repertoires in COVID-19. Sequencing was performed with immunoSEQ multiplex PCR; in TCRdb, only in-frame clones are kept and a portion is missing. The sample contains approximately 140,000 clones, roughly 90% of which appear only once. Sequenced input: PBMCs or T cells enriched from blood (not recorded which). These receptors came from a woman aged 30 to 39 with acute COVID-19. CDR3s include the opening cysteine and the closing phenylalanine or tryptophan. A D gene is named only where the DNA matches it firmly.

v_call	j_call	d_call	cdr3_nt	cdr3_aa
TRBV25-1	TRBJ2-5	TRBD1	TGTGCCAGCAGAGGACAGGGCCAAGAGACCCAGTACTTC	CASRGQGQETQYF
TRBV7-9	TRBJ2-2	TRBD2	TGTGCCAGCAGCCCTTACAGCGGGAGGGCCTTTGGCACCGGGGAGCTGTTTTTT	CASSPYSGRAFGTGELFF
TRBV30	TRBJ1-2	TRBD1	TGTGCCTGGACGACAGGGGGCGCGGTCTATGGCTACACCTTC	CAWTTGGAVYGYTF
TRBV24-1	TRBJ2-3	TRBD1	TGTGCCACCAGGGGGACAGGGGACAATACGCAGTATTTT	CATRGTGDNTQYF
TRBV2	TRBJ1-5	-	TGTGCCAGCAGTGAATCCAGGTTTAGCAATCAGCCCCAGCATTTT	CASSESRFSNQPQHF
TRBV28	TRBJ2-7	-	TGTGCCAGCAGTTTACTGGGCTTCGGAGGACCCGAGCAGTACTTC	CASSLLGFGGPEQYF
TRBV5-6	TRBJ2-7	-	TGTGCCAGCAGCCCGTCAGGGGACTCCTACGAGCAGTACTTC	CASSPSGDSYEQYF
TRBV18	TRBJ2-3	TRBD2	TGTGCCAGCTCACCACCTAGGGAGGGAGTAGATACGCAGTATTTT	CASSPPREGVDTQYF
TRBV27	TRBJ2-1	-	TGTGCCAGCGGTGGGACACTTTATGAGCAGTTCTTC	CASGGTLYEQFF
TRBV4-3	TRBJ2-1	TRBD2	TGCGCCAGCAGCCAAGATAGATCACTAGCGGGAGACAATGAGCAGTTCTTC	CASSQDRSLAGDNEQFF